The sequence of this T cell receptor beta chain was determined in a study of cytomegalovirus exposure and HLA in healthy donors. Study background: In terms of ancestry, the Caucasian-associated cluster contained around four fifths of the roughly 400 genotyped donors.

13 Jbeta primers and 60 Vbeta primers were used for the PCR. Data came from immunoSEQ multiplex PCR; TCRdb stores just in-frame clones and leaves some out. In the table there are 150,000 to 200,000 clones, 65% to 80% of which are singletons. The CDR3 length is 16 residues. Trimming removed 1 base at V and 8 bases at J, with 19 bases between. The germline gives CDR1 SGHKS, CDR2 YYEKEE (reference sequence). V usage is TRBV5-5 and J usage is TRBJ2-1; the D gene is possibly TRBD2 (6 bases). This sequence originates from a woman aged 25 to 45 in good health and CMV-seronegative. Sequenced: PBMCs. CDR3 bases: TGTGCCAGCAGCTTGTCGCTTCGCGGGGCATGGGATGAGCAGTTCTTC. Protein sequence: CASSLSLRGAWDEQFF.